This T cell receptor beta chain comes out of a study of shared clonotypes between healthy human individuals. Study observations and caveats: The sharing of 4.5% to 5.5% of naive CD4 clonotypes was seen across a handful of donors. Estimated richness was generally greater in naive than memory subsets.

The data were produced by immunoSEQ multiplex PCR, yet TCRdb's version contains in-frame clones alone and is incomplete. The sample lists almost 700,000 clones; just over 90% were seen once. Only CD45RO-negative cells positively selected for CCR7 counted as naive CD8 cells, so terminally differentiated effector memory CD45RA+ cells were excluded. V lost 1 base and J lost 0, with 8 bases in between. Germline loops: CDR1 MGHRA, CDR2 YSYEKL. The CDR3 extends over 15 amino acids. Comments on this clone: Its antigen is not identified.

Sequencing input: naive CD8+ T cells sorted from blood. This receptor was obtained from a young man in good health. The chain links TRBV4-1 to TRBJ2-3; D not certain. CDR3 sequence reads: CASSQVSTSTDTQYF. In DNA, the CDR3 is TGCGCCAGCAGCCAAGTCTCAACTAGCACAGATACGCAGTATTTT.